This T cell receptor (beta chain) was captured by sequencing in a study of blood T cell repertoires in COVID-19. In the study overall: Samples of COVID-19 (acute and convalescent) were obtained from the United States, Italy and Spain. Sources were T cells, B-cell-depleted T cells, or PBMCs; the material itself was cDNA or gDNA.

Original processing notes: Reference gene primer amplification gave nucleated cell count estimates. The data were produced by immunoSEQ multiplex PCR, yet TCRdb's version contains in-frame clones alone and is incomplete. From that table come the V and J calls and clone size; the DNA was used to work out D and trimming. The table has roughly 190,000 clones, around nine tenths seen once. The CDR3 runs to 20 residues. This chain uses TRBV21-1 with TRBJ1-2. TRBV21-1 is annotated as a pseudogene. This sequence was found in a man between 18 and 29 years old with active or convalescent COVID-19. Sequencing was done on a sample of peripheral blood. Here the CDR3 DNA reads TGTGCCAGCAGCCTCTACGGCGGAGGCGCCCCCCTTATCTTTGGCTATGGCTACACCTTC. It codes for CASSLYGGGAPLIFGYGYTF.